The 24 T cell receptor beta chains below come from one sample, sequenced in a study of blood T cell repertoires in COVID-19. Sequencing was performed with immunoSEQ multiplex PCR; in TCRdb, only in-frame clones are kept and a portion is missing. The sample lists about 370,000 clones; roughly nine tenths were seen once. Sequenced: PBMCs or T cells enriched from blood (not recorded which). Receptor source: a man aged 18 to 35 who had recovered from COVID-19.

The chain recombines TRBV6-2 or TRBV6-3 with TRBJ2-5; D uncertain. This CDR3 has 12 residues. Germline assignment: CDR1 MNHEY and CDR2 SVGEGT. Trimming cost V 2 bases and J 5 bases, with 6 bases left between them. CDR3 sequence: CASSYARETQYF. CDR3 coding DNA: TGTGCCAGCAGTTACGCCCGGGAGACCCAGTACTTC.

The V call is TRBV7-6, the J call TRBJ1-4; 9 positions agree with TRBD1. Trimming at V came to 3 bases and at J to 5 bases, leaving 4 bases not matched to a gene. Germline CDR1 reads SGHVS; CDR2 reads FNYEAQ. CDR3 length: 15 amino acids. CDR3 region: CASSFPGQGNEKLFF. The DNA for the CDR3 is TGTGCCAGCAGCTTTCCGGGACAGGGAAATGAAAAACTGTTTTTT. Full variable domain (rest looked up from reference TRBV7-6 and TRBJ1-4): GAGVSQSPRYKVTKRGQDVALRCDPISGHVSLYWYRQALGQGPEFLTYFNYEAQQDKSGLPNDRFSAERPEGSISTLTIQRTEQRDSAMYRCASSFPGQGNEKLFFGSGTQLSVL.

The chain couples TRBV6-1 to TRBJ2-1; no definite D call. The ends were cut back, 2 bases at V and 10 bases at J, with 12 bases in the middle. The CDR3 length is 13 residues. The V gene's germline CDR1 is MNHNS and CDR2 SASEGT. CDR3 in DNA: TGTGCCAGCAGTGAAAGCGTAGACGGGGAGCAGTTCTTC. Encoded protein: CASSESVDGEQFF.

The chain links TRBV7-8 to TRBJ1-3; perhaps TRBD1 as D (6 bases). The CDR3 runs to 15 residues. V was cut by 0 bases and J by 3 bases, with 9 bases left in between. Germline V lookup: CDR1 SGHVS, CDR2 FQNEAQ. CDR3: CASSLADRSGNTIYF. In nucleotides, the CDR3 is TGTGCCAGCAGCTTAGCTGACAGGAGTGGAAACACCATATATTTT.

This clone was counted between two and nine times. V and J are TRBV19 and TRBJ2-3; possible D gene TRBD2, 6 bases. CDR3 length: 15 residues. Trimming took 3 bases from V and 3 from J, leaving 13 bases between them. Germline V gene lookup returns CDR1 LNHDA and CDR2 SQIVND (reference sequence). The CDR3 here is CASSIRRGGTDTQYF. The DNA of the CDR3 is TGTGCCAGTAGTATCCGGCGGGGCGGTACAGATACGCAGTATTTT. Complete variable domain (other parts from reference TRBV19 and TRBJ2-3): DGGITQSPKYLFRKEGQNVTLSCEQNLNHDAMYWYRQDPGQGLRLIYYSQIVNDFQKGDIAEGYSVSREKKESFPLTVTSAQKNPTAFYLCASSIRRGGTDTQYFGPGTRLTVL.

The CDR3 sequence is CASSLGPNAQPQHF. The CDR3 DNA sequence: TGTGCCAGCAGCTTGGGTCCGAACGCGCAGCCCCAGCATTTT. The V and J genes are TRBV5-8 and TRBJ1-5, with D unclear. Germline CDR1 is SGHTS and CDR2 is YDEGEE. Trimming shortened V by 0 bases and J by 7 bases, and 11 bases separated the two germline ends. CDR3 length equals 14 residues.

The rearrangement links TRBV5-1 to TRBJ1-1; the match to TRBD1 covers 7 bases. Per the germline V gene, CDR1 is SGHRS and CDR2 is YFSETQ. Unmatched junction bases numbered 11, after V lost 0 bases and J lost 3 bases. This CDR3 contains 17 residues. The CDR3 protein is CASSLGGQQGLHTEAFF. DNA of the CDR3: TGCGCCAGCAGCTTGGGGGGACAACAGGGGTTGCACACTGAAGCTTTCTTT.

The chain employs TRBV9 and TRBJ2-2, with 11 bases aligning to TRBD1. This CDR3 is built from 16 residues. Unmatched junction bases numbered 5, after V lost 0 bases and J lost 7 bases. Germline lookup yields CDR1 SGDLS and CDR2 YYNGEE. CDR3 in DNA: TGTGCCAGCAGCGTAGAAGGGACAGGGGGAATCGGGGAGCTGTTTTTT. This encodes CASSVEGTGGIGELFF.

In DNA form, the CDR3 reads TGTGCCAGCAGTCCCCCTCCTGAGCAGTTCTTC. Translated, it gives CASSPPPEQFF. The chain combines TRBV6-5 with TRBJ2-1; D is unresolved. With 5 bases removed from V and 9 bases from J, the gap between germline ends came to 8 bases. CDR1 is MNHEY, CDR2 SVGAGI, per germline. This CDR3 is built from 11 residues.

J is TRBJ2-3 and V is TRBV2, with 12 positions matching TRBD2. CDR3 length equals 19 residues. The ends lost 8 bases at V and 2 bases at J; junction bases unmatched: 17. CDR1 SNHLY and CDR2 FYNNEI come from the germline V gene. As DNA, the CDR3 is TGTGCCAGCTTGGGGGAGACTAGCGGGAGTAATCGAATCACAGATACGCAGTATTTT. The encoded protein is CASLGETSGSNRITDTQYF. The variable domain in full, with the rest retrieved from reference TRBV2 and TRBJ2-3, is EPEVTQTPSHQVTQMGQEVILRCVPISNHLYFYWYRQILGQKVEFLVSFYNNEISEKSEIFDDQFSVERPDGSNFTLKIRSTKLEDSAMYFCASLGETSGSNRITDTQYFGPGTRLTVL.

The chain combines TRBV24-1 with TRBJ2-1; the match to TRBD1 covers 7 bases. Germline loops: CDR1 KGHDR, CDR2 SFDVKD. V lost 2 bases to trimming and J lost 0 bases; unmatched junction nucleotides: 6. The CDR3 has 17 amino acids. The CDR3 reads CATSDSTNRGSYNEQFF. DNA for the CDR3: TGTGCCACCAGTGATTCTACCAACAGGGGCTCCTACAATGAGCAGTTCTTC.

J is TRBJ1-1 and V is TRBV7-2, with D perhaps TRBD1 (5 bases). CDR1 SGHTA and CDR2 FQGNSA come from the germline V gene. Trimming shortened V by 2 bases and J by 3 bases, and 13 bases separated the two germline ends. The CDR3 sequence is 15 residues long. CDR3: CASSLSGNRYTEAFF. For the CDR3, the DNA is TGTGCCAGCAGCTTATCAGGGAACCGGTACACTGAAGCTTTCTTT.

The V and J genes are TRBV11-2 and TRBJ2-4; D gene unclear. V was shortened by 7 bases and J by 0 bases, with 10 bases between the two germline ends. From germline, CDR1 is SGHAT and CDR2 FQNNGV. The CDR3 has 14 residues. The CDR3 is CASTRLLAKNIQYF. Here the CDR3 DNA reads TGTGCCAGCACCCGACTTTTAGCCAAAAACATTCAGTACTTC. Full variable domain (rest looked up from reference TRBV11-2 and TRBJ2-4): EAGVAQSPRYKIIEKRQSVAFWCNPISGHATLYWYQQILGQGPKLLIQFQNNGVVDDSQLPKDRFSAERLKGVDSTLKIQPAKLEDSAVYLCASTRLLAKNIQYFGAGTRLSVL.

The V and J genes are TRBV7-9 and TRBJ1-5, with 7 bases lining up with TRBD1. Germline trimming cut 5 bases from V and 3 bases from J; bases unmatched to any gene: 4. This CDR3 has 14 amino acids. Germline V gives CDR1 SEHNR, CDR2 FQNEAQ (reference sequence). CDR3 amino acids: CASSTTGVNQPQHF. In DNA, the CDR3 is TGTGCCAGCAGCACCACAGGGGTCAATCAGCCCCAGCATTTT.

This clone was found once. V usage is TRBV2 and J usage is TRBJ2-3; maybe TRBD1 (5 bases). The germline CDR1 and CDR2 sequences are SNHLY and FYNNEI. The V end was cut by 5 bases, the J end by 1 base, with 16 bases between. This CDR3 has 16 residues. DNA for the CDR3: TGTGCCAGCAGTAAGACCCGGACACCTCGCACAGATACGCAGTATTTT. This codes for CASSKTRTPRTDTQYF.

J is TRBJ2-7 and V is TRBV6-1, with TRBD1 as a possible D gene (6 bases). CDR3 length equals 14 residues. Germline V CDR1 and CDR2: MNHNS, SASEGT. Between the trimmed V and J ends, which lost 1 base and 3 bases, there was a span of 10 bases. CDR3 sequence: CASSEGDTFYEQYF. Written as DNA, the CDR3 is TGTGCCAGCAGTGAAGGGGACACATTCTACGAGCAGTACTTC.

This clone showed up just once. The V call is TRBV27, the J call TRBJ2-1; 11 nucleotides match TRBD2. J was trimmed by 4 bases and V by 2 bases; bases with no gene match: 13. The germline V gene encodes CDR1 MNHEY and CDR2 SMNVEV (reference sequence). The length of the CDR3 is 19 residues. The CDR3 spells CASSLEASGRPNRYNEQFF. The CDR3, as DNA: TGTGCCAGCAGTTTAGAGGCTAGCGGGAGGCCGAACAGATACAATGAGCAGTTCTTC.

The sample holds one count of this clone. The CDR3 here is CASSQDLGTGGTQETQYF. The CDR3 coding sequence is TGCGCCAGCAGCCAAGATTTGGGAACAGGGGGAACCCAAGAGACCCAGTACTTC. The V gene is TRBV4-1, the J gene TRBJ2-5; 8 positions match TRBD1. J was trimmed by 1 base and V by 0 bases; bases with no gene match: 10. The CDR3 has 18 residues. The germline CDR1 and CDR2 sequences are MGHRA and YSYEKL.

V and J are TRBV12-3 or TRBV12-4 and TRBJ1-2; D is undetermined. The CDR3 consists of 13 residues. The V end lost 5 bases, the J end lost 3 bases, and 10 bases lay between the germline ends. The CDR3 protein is CASSALSYYGYTF. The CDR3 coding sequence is TGTGCCAGCAGTGCCCTATCCTACTATGGCTACACCTTC.

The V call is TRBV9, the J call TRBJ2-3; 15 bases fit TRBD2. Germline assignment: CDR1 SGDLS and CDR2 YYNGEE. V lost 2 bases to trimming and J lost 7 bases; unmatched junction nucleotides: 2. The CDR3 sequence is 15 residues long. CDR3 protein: CASSVGTSGRNTQYF. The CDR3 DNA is TGTGCCAGCAGCGTCGGGACTAGCGGGAGGAATACGCAGTATTTT.

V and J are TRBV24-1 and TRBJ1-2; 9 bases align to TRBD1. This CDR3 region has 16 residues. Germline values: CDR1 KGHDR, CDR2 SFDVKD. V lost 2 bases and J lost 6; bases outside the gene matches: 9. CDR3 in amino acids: CATSDSGQGIWDGYTF. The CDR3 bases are TGTGCCACCAGTGATTCGGGACAGGGCATTTGGGATGGCTACACCTTC.

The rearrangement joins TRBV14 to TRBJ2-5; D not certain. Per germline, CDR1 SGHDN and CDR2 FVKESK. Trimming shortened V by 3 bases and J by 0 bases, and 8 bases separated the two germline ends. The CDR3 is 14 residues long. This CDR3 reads CASSHLLYQETQYF. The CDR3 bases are TGTGCCAGCAGCCACCTTTTGTACCAAGAGACCCAGTACTTC.

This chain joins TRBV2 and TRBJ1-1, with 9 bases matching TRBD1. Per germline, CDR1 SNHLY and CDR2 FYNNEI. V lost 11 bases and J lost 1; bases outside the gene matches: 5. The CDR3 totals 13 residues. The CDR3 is CAGTGLANTEAFF. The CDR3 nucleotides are TGTGCCGGGACAGGGTTGGCGAACACTGAAGCTTTCTTT.

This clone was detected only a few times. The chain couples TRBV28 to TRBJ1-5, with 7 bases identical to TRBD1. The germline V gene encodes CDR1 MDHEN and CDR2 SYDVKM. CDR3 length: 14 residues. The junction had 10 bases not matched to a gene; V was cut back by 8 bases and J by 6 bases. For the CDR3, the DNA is TGTGCCAGCTTAGGGACAGTTGGGAGTCAGCCCCAGCATTTT. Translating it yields CASLGTVGSQPQHF. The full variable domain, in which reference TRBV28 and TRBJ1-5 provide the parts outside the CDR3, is DVKVTQSSRYLVKRTGEKVFLECVQDMDHENMFWYRQDPGLGLRLIYFSYDVKMKEKGDIPEGYSVSREKKERFSLILESASTNQTSMYLCASLGTVGSQPQHFGDGTRLSIL.